The next 30 T cell receptor beta chains were all read from a single sample in a study of blood T cell repertoires in COVID-19. TCRdb's table, derived via immunoSEQ multiplex PCR, lists solely in-frame clones and lacks some. The repertoire holds just over 650,000 clones, more than 80% seen once, with roughly 0.26% in the top ten. Sequenced material: peripheral blood. These receptors all come from a woman under 30 with acute or convalescent COVID-19.

The chain has TRBV13 and TRBJ2-5; no definite D call. V was pared by 1 base and J by 11 bases, with 14 bases between. The CDR3 extends over 13 amino acids. Per the germline V gene, CDR1 is PRHDT and CDR2 is FYEKMQ (reference sequence). CDR3 bases: TGTGCCAGCAGCTTAGTCGGTGAGCCACCACAGTACTTC. Encoded protein: CASSLVGEPPQYF.

The chain uses TRBV7-2 and TRBJ1-1; 7 positions match TRBD1. The germline gives CDR1 SGHTA, CDR2 FQGNSA. This CDR3 is 15 amino acids long. V lost 5 bases, J lost 4 bases, and 10 bases stayed unmatched. The chain's CDR3 is CASSRDSGTPTEAFF. The CDR3 DNA reads TGTGCCAGCAGCCGGGACAGTGGGACCCCCACTGAAGCTTTCTTT.

V gene TRBV29-1 combines with J gene TRBJ2-2; possible D gene TRBD1, 5 bases. Germline V gene lookup returns CDR1 SQVTM and CDR2 ANQGSEA. V lost 1 base and J 6 bases, leaving 6 bases between the germline ends. The CDR3 is 12 residues long. CDR3 in DNA: TGCAGCGTTGAAGTAGGGGCCGGGGAGCTGTTTTTT. Encoded protein: CSVEVGAGELFF.

CDR3 DNA sequence: TGTGCCAGTTCCCACGGGGAGCTGTTTTTT. Amino acids: CASSHGELFF. V usage is TRBV19 and J usage is TRBJ2-2; D remains unclear. The CDR3 extends over 10 amino acids. Trimming removed 8 bases at V and 7 bases at J, with 5 bases between. CDR1 and CDR2 from the germline V gene are LNHDA and SQIVND (reference sequence). The full variable domain, in which reference TRBV19 and TRBJ2-2 provide the parts outside the CDR3, is DGGITQSPKYLFRKEGQNVTLSCEQNLNHDAMYWYRQDPGQGLRLIYYSQIVNDFQKGDIAEGYSVSREKKESFPLTVTSAQKNPTAFYLCASSHGELFFGEGSRLTVL.

V gene TRBV5-1 combines with J gene TRBJ1-1, with TRBD1 identical over 12 bases. CDR3 length equals 18 residues. V lost 2 bases to trimming and J lost 3 bases; unmatched junction nucleotides: 11. Germline V gene sequence: CDR1 SGHRS, CDR2 YFSETQ. This chain's CDR3 is CASSFAGTGGAKDTEAFF. Written as DNA, the CDR3 is TGCGCCAGCAGCTTTGCCGGGACAGGGGGCGCTAAGGACACTGAAGCTTTCTTT.

The chain couples TRBV2 to TRBJ2-2, with 7 bases matching TRBD1. V lost 9 bases, J lost 6 bases, and 1 base stayed unmatched. CDR3 length equals 11 residues. Germline CDR1 SNHLY, CDR2 FYNNEI. Here the CDR3 reads CASGQAGELFF. The CDR3 nucleotides read TGTGCCAGTGGACAGGCCGGGGAGCTGTTTTTT.

The J gene is TRBJ2-1, the V gene TRBV9, with 10 bases lining up with TRBD2. CDR1 and CDR2 (germline): SGDLS, YYNGEE. The CDR3 loop spans 15 amino acids. V shed 0 bases and J 4 bases; nucleotides not matched to a gene: 1. As DNA, the CDR3 is TGTGCCAGCAGCGTAGGTAGCGGGGGGTACAATGAGCAGTTCTTC. This encodes CASSVGSGGYNEQFF.

The V and J genes are TRBV30 and TRBJ2-5; perhaps TRBD1 as D (5 bases). The V gene's germline CDR1 is GTSNPN and CDR2 SVGIG (reference sequence). The V and J ends lost 6 bases and 3 bases respectively, with 11 bases between them. The CDR3 is 12 residues long. The CDR3 DNA follows: TGTGCCTGCACAGGACGGGAAGAGACCCAGTACTTC. It translates to CACTGREETQYF.

The chain employs TRBV12-3 or TRBV12-4 and TRBJ1-2; 8 nucleotides agree with TRBD1. J lost 4 bases, V lost 10 bases, and 8 bases had no gene match. The CDR3 consists of 13 residues. DNA for the CDR3: TGTGCCACCGACAGGGGCGGAAGCTATGGCTACACCTTC. This encodes CATDRGGSYGYTF.

A single count supports this clone. Here the CDR3 DNA reads TGCGCCAGCAGCCTCAGGACAGGGGATTATACTGAAGCTTTCTTT. Its protein product is CASSLRTGDYTEAFF. The V gene is TRBV4-3, the J gene TRBJ1-1, with 9 bases aligning to TRBD1. The ends lost 4 bases at V and 5 bases at J; junction bases unmatched: 8. The CDR3 is made up of 15 amino acids. Per the germline V gene, CDR1 is LGHNA and CDR2 is YSLEER.

As regards this clone: This specimen includes other DNA sequences encoding the same CDR3. This chain connects TRBV13 to TRBJ2-3; 8 bases map to TRBD2. CDR3 length: 13 residues. With 5 bases clipped from V and 4 bases from J, the junction kept 2 bases outside the gene matches. CDR1 is PRHDT, CDR2 FYEKMQ, per germline (reference sequence). CDR3 in amino acids: CASSLGRADTQYF. The CDR3 nucleotides are TGTGCCAGCAGCCTCGGGAGGGCAGATACGCAGTATTTT.

V usage is TRBV3-1 (or the pseudogene TRBV3-2) and J usage is TRBJ2-7; 9 bases map to TRBD2. Germline V gene lookup returns CDR1 LGHDT and CDR2 YNNKEL (reference sequence). The J segment lost 5 bases and the V segment lost 2 bases, leaving 4 bases of the junction unmatched. The CDR3 extends over 14 amino acids. CDR3 bases: TGTGCCAGCAGCCAATTAGCGGGGGACCACGAGCAGTACTTC. It yields the protein CASSQLAGDHEQYF.

The sample holds one count of this clone. This chain joins TRBV9 and TRBJ2-7; D is perhaps TRBD2 (6 bases). Germline V gives CDR1 SGDLS, CDR2 YYNGEE. This CDR3 has 14 residues. Trimming took 2 bases from V and 3 from J, leaving 12 bases between them. CDR3 nucleotides: TGTGCCAGCAGCGTCGGAGGGACGAACTACGAGCAGTACTTC. This translates into CASSVGGTNYEQYF.

This rearrangement joins TRBV6-5 to TRBJ1-4; D is perhaps TRBD1 (6 bases). V was pared by 7 bases and J by 5 bases, with 11 bases between. Germline lookup yields CDR1 MNHEY and CDR2 SVGAGI. This CDR3 comprises 13 residues. In DNA, the CDR3 is TGTGCCAGCAAGTCAGGGGTCAATGAAAAACTGTTTTTT. Translating it yields CASKSGVNEKLFF.

The DNA for the CDR3 is TGTGCTAGTGGTTTGGCCCAGACTAGTTTCTACGAGCAGTACTTC. Encoded protein: CASGLAQTSFYEQYF. This chain joins TRBV12-5 and TRBJ2-7; tentative D call: TRBD2 (6 bases). CDR3 size: 15 residues. The V end lost 1 base, the J end lost 3 bases, and 13 bases lay between the germline ends. Germline V gene data show CDR1 as LGHNT and CDR2 as FRNRAP.

The chain combines TRBV27 with TRBJ2-2; 7 nucleotides match TRBD2. The ends lost 4 bases at V and 7 bases at J; junction bases unmatched: 6. The germline gives CDR1 MNHEY, CDR2 SMNVEV (reference sequence). The CDR3 totals 14 residues. CDR3 sequence reads: CASSYWRGIGELFF. The CDR3 DNA follows: TGTGCCAGCAGTTATTGGCGGGGGATCGGGGAGCTGTTTTTT.

The chain recombines TRBV3-1 (or the pseudogene TRBV3-2) with TRBJ1-2, with D tentatively TRBD1 (5 bases). Trimming left V 4 bases short and J 8 bases short, with 11 bases between. CDR1 is LGHDT and CDR2 is YNNKEL in the germline V gene (reference sequence). The CDR3 is 12 residues long. Here the CDR3 reads CASSPSRDGYTF. For the CDR3, the DNA is TGTGCCAGCAGCCCTTCGCGGGACGGCTACACCTTC.

This clone was observed a handful of times. This chain joins TRBV6-2 or TRBV6-3 and TRBJ1-6, with D perhaps TRBD1 (5 bases). Trimming removed 6 bases at V and 14 bases at J, with 14 bases between. Germline V gene data show CDR1 as MNHEY and CDR2 as SVGEGT. CDR3 length equals 12 residues. The CDR3 sequence is CASSGAGGALHF. The CDR3 DNA sequence: TGTGCCAGCAGCGGAGCCGGGGGAGCCCTCCACTTT.

This sequence joins TRBV4-1 and TRBJ1-2; D gene uncertain. The V end was cut by 1 base, the J end by 1 base, with 4 bases between. In germline, CDR1 is MGHRA, CDR2 YSYEKL. The length of the CDR3 is 13 residues. This CDR3 reads CASSQAYNYGYTF. CDR3 DNA sequence: TGCGCCAGCAGCCAAGCCTATAACTATGGCTACACCTTC.

This chain connects TRBV30 to TRBJ1-5; possible D gene TRBD1, 5 bases. This CDR3 is 13 amino acids long. Trimming removed 0 bases from V and 7 bases from J, with 10 bases in between. CDR1 is GTSNPN, CDR2 SVGIG, per germline (reference sequence). The CDR3 DNA follows: TGTGCCTGGAGTGTAGGGGCCCGGCAGCCCCAGCATTTT. It encodes CAWSVGARQPQHF. Combining the CDR3 with reference TRBV30 and TRBJ1-5 gives the whole variable domain SQTIHQWPATLVQPVGSPLSLECTVEGTSNPNLYWYRQAAGRGLQLLFYSVGIGQISSEVPQNLSASRPQDRQFILSSKKLLLSDSGFYLCAWSVGARQPQHFGDGTRLSIL.

The chain joins TRBV7-2 to TRBJ1-2; tentative D call: TRBD1 (6 bases). The V end was cut by 6 bases, the J end by 0 bases, with 20 bases between. The CDR3 covers 17 residues. Germline V gene sequence: CDR1 SGHTA, CDR2 FQGNSA. The CDR3 spells CASSIIPGQPTNYGYTF. The CDR3 DNA follows: TGTGCCAGCAGTATAATCCCTGGACAGCCGACTAACTATGGCTACACCTTC.

The gene calls are TRBV4-3 and TRBJ2-7; 10 bases fit TRBD2. The CDR3 loop spans 15 amino acids. With V trimmed by 1 base and J by 2 bases, 2 bases remained unmatched. The V gene's germline CDR1 is LGHNA and CDR2 YSLEER. CDR3 amino acids: CASSQGTSGTYEQYF. The CDR3 DNA is TGCGCCAGCAGCCAAGGGACTAGCGGCACCTACGAGCAGTACTTC.

The chain combines TRBV4-1 with TRBJ1-1; D is undetermined. The V gene's germline CDR1 is MGHRA and CDR2 YSYEKL. V lost 2 bases, J lost 9 bases, and 7 bases lay in between. This CDR3 is 11 amino acids long. CDR3 bases: TGCGCCAGCAGCCAAAACGGGAAAGCTTTCTTT. This codes for CASSQNGKAFF.

V gene TRBV28 combines with J gene TRBJ1-4; possible D gene TRBD1, 6 bases. The ends were cut back, 8 bases at V and 5 bases at J, with 9 bases in the middle. This CDR3 comprises 12 residues. The germline V gene has CDR1 MDHEN and CDR2 SYDVKM. CDR3 in DNA: TGTGCCAGCTCGACAGGAAATGAAAAACTGTTTTTT. Protein product: CASSTGNEKLFF.

V gene TRBV6-5 combines with J gene TRBJ2-5, with unresolved D. Between the trimmed V and J ends, which lost 0 bases and 5 bases, there was a span of 13 bases. Germline lookup yields CDR1 MNHEY and CDR2 SVGAGI. There are 15 residues in the CDR3. This CDR3 reads CASSYSVYPGETQYF. Here the CDR3 DNA reads TGTGCCAGCAGTTACTCCGTATACCCCGGGGAGACCCAGTACTTC.

The chain has TRBV5-4 and TRBJ1-4; TRBD1 might be the D (5 bases). The germline CDR1 and CDR2 sequences are SGHNT and YYREEE (reference sequence). V lost 3 bases, J lost 7 bases, and 16 bases lay in between. This CDR3 has 15 residues. This CDR3 is CASSWWGDLGEKLFF. The CDR3 DNA follows: TGTGCCAGCAGCTGGTGGGGGGATTTGGGTGAAAAACTGTTTTTT. The full variable domain, its missing parts supplied by reference TRBV5-4 and TRBJ1-4, is ETGVTQSPTHLIKTRGQQVTLRCSSQSGHNTVSWYQQALGQGPQFIFQYYREEENGRGNFPPRFSGLQFPNYSSELNVNALELDDSALYLCASSWWGDLGEKLFFGSGTQLSVL.

The V gene is TRBV4-3, the J gene TRBJ2-1, with D possibly matching TRBD2 (5 bases). The CDR3 has 16 residues. V was clipped by 0 bases and J by 2 bases, with 11 bases between them. CDR1 and CDR2 from the germline V gene are LGHNA and YSLEER. The CDR3 spells CASSQDEAVAYNEQFF. The CDR3 DNA follows: TGCGCCAGCAGCCAAGACGAAGCGGTGGCCTACAATGAGCAGTTCTTC.

This rearrangement joins TRBV5-6 to TRBJ1-2; D is perhaps TRBD1 (6 bases). This CDR3 contains 15 residues. Deletions cut 2 bases from V and 2 bases from J, with 13 bases between. Germline V gene sequence: CDR1 SGHDT, CDR2 YYEEEE. The CDR3 DNA reads as TGTGCCAGCAGCTTCTTACAGGGTTTAAACTATGGCTACACCTTC. Translating it yields CASSFLQGLNYGYTF. The full variable domain, rest sourced from reference TRBV5-6 and TRBJ1-2, is DAGVTQSPTHLIKTRGQQVTLRCSPKSGHDTVSWYQQALGQGPQFIFQYYEEEERQRGNFPDRFSGHQFPNYSSELNVNALLLGDSALYLCASSFLQGLNYGYTFGSGTRLTVV.

V and J are TRBV18 and TRBJ2-3; 9 nucleotides line up with TRBD2. V was clipped by 2 bases and J by 1 base; unmatched bases: 4. The CDR3 is 16 amino acids. Germline V gene data show CDR1 as KGHSH and CDR2 as LQKENI. CDR3 residues: CASSPNSGGGTDTQYF. Written as DNA, the CDR3 is TGTGCCAGCTCACCAAATAGCGGGGGAGGCACAGATACGCAGTATTTT.

V is TRBV19 and J is TRBJ1-3; D gene ambiguous. Trimming stripped 3 bases from V and 0 bases from J, with 9 bases between. CDR1 is LNHDA, CDR2 SQIVND, per germline (reference sequence). The CDR3 runs 15 residues. The CDR3 DNA reads as TGTGCCAGTAGTATGGCCGAATACTCTGGAAACACCATATATTTT. Its protein is CASSMAEYSGNTIYF. Full variable domain (remainder filled in from reference TRBV19 and TRBJ1-3): DGGITQSPKYLFRKEGQNVTLSCEQNLNHDAMYWYRQDPGQGLRLIYYSQIVNDFQKGDIAEGYSVSREKKESFPLTVTSAQKNPTAFYLCASSMAEYSGNTIYFGEGSWLTVV.